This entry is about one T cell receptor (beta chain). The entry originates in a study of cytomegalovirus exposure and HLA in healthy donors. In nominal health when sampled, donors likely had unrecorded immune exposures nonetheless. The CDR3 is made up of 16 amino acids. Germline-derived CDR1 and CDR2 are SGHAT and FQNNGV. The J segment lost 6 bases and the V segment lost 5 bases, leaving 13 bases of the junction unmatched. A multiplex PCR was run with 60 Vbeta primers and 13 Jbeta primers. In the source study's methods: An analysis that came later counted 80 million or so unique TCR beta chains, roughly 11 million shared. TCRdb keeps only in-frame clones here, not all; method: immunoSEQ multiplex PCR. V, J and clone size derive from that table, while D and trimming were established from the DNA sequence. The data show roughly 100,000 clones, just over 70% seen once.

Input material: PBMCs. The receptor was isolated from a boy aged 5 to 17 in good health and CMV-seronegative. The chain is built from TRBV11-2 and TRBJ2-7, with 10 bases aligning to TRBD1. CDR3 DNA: TGTGCCAGCAGCCCCGGCCCAGGGACAGGGGAGAGCGAGCAGTACTTC. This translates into CASSPGPGTGESEQYF.